This TCR beta chain was sequenced in a study of blood T cell repertoires in COVID-19. Study summary: The study drew acute and convalescent COVID-19 samples from the United States, Italy and Spain.

Recruitment covered about two dozen US areas and drew participants whose ages spanned about 18 to 90 years. Participants were placed into cohorts based on the clinical history they reported. Exposed participants encountered a COVID-19 case during the 2 weeks preceding study entry. The germline V gene encodes CDR1 ENHRY and CDR2 SYGVKD. CDR3 length: 12 residues. Trimming removed 4 bases from V and 5 bases from J, with 5 bases in between. Data came from immunoSEQ multiplex PCR; TCRdb stores just in-frame clones and leaves some out. The sample records some 270,000 clones, 70% to 90% being singletons. The receptor was isolated from a woman aged 45-65 years who had been exposed to COVID-19. The material sequenced was PBMCs or T cells enriched from blood (not recorded which). This sequence joins TRBV10-3 and TRBJ1-4, with D possibly TRBD1 on 5 matching bases. The CDR3 region has the DNA TGTGCCATCAGTGCAGGGAATGAAAAACTGTTTTTT. This translates into CAISAGNEKLFF.